The 21 T cell receptor beta chains below all came from one sample that was sequenced in a study of T cell responses to AZD1222 COVID-19 vaccine. Measured with immunoSEQ multiplex PCR; TCRdb has only the in-frame clones, and not every one. The sample yields 70,000 to 95,000 clones, 90% seen once. Source: peripheral blood, taken 28 days after the second AZD1222 dose. The receptors stem from an adult who received the AZD1222 COVID-19 vaccine.

The gene calls are TRBV15 and TRBJ1-5; TRBD1 is a possible D gene (5 bases). The germline V gene encodes CDR1 LNHNV and CDR2 YYDKDF (reference sequence). The CDR3 covers 16 residues. The ends were cut back, 2 bases at V and 2 bases at J, with 13 bases in the middle. This CDR3 is CATSRSGTVGNQPQHF. CDR3 nucleotides: TGTGCCACCAGCAGATCAGGGACGGTTGGCAATCAGCCCCAGCATTTT.

This chain uses TRBV29-1 with TRBJ2-1, with 7 bases lining up with TRBD2. The CDR3 runs 11 residues. Germline V gene sequence: CDR1 SQVTM, CDR2 ANQGSEA. As DNA, the CDR3 is TGCTGCGGGGGTGGGCATAATGAGCAGTTCTTC. Protein product: CCGGGHNEQFF.

The chain is built from TRBV5-1 and TRBJ2-7, with 7 bases lining up with TRBD1. Trimming took 1 base from V and 4 from J; bases not matched to a gene: 8. Germline values: CDR1 SGHRS, CDR2 YFSETQ. The CDR3 runs to 15 residues. The CDR3: CASSLSPGQRYEQYF. The CDR3 nucleotides read TGCGCCAGCAGCTTGTCACCGGGACAGAGGTACGAGCAGTACTTC.

J is TRBJ2-7 and V is TRBV10-3, with D possibly TRBD2 on 6 matching bases. The germline gives CDR1 ENHRY, CDR2 SYGVKD. The V end lost 0 bases, the J end lost 2 bases, and 14 bases lay between the germline ends. This CDR3 comprises 16 residues. CDR3 DNA: TGTGCCATCAGTGAGTCAAGGACTACCTCCACCTACGAGCAGTACTTC. It yields the protein CAISESRTTSTYEQYF.

The chain recombines TRBV4-1 with TRBJ1-3; 9 nucleotides agree with TRBD1. This CDR3 is 16 amino acids long. The V gene's germline CDR1 is MGHRA and CDR2 YSYEKL. V was pared by 2 bases and J by 6 bases, with 8 bases of the junction left unmatched. Written as DNA, the CDR3 is TGCGCCAGCAGCCAACCACCGGGACAGGGTAAAAACACCATATATTTT. Protein sequence: CASSQPPGQGKNTIYF.

The chain links TRBV6-5 to TRBJ1-1; 7 bases are a match to TRBD1. The J segment lost 1 base and the V segment lost 6 bases, leaving 8 bases of the junction unmatched. There are 15 residues in the CDR3. In germline, CDR1 is MNHEY, CDR2 SVGAGI. The CDR3 DNA reads as TGTGCCAGCAGGTCCGGGACAGATTCGAACACTGAAGCTTTCTTT. Translated, it gives CASRSGTDSNTEAFF.

The chain joins TRBV2 to TRBJ1-2; 11 nucleotides match TRBD1. CDR1 and CDR2 (germline): SNHLY, FYNNEI. CDR3 length: 14 residues. V dropped 3 bases and J dropped 7; count of bases not matched to a gene: 4. The CDR3 nucleotides are TGTGCCAGCAGTGAGGGACAGGGGGTAGGTGGCTACACCTTC. The encoded protein is CASSEGQGVGGYTF.

V usage is TRBV5-1 and J usage is TRBJ2-7; 10 bases line up with TRBD1. Germline loops: CDR1 SGHRS, CDR2 YFSETQ. The junction had 8 bases not matched to a gene; V was cut back by 4 bases and J by 1 base. The CDR3 extends over 16 amino acids. The CDR3 loop reads CASSGKTGQGSYEQYF. CDR3 DNA sequence: TGCGCCAGCAGCGGAAAAACGGGACAGGGGTCCTACGAGCAGTACTTC.

The DNA of the CDR3 is TGTGCCAGTAATAACAGGGGGTCGAGTCAGCCCCAGCATTTT. Encoded protein: CASNNRGSSQPQHF. The V call is TRBV19, the J call TRBJ1-5; TRBD1 agrees at 8 bases. Looked up from germline, CDR1 is LNHDA and CDR2 is SQIVND (reference sequence). The CDR3 is 14 amino acids. Trimming removed 7 bases from V and 6 bases from J; junction bases left unmatched: 8.

The rearrangement links TRBV6-5 to TRBJ1-1, with TRBD1 matching over 10 bases. The CDR3 length is 14 residues. CDR1 is MNHEY and CDR2 is SVGAGI in the germline V gene. With 5 bases clipped from V and 3 bases from J, the junction kept 3 bases outside the gene matches. The CDR3 region has the DNA TGTGCCAGCAGTAATGGACAGGGGGACACTGAAGCTTTCTTT. The encoded protein is CASSNGQGDTEAFF.

The chain is built from TRBV5-5 and TRBJ1-5, with D uncertain. The CDR3 extends over 16 amino acids. V shed 0 bases and J shed 0 bases, with 10 bases lying between them. Germline V gene data show CDR1 as SGHKS and CDR2 as YYEKEE (reference sequence). Here the CDR3 reads CASSLVGVTSNQPQHF. The CDR3 DNA sequence: TGTGCCAGCAGCTTGGTTGGCGTGACTAGCAATCAGCCCCAGCATTTT.

CDR3 sequence: CASSVGQAGNTIYF. In DNA, the CDR3 is TGTGCCAGCAGCGTAGGACAAGCTGGAAACACCATATATTTT. The chain recombines TRBV9 with TRBJ1-3; D call uncertain. The length of the CDR3 is 14 residues. Germline CDR1 reads SGDLS; CDR2 reads YYNGEE. V lost 0 bases and J lost 2, with 6 bases in between.

This clone was detected only a few times. This sequence joins TRBV3-1 (or the pseudogene TRBV3-2) and TRBJ2-5; weak D call: TRBD2 (5 bases). The CDR3 covers 13 residues. V was cut by 4 bases and J by 2 bases, with 8 bases left in between. In germline, CDR1 is LGHDT, CDR2 YNNKEL (reference sequence). CDR3 protein: CASSPGLQETQYF. CDR3 DNA sequence: TGTGCCAGCAGCCCCGGACTGCAAGAGACCCAGTACTTC.

This chain links TRBV4-1 with TRBJ2-7; a possible D gene is TRBD1 (6 bases). Germline CDR1 is MGHRA and CDR2 is YSYEKL. Between the trimmed V and J ends, which lost 0 bases and 5 bases, there was a span of 11 bases. The CDR3 covers 14 residues. CDR3 DNA: TGCGCCAGCAGCCAAGAACAGGGAGATCACGAGCAGTACTTC. This encodes CASSQEQGDHEQYF.

Relative to its sample, this clone is medium-sized. V usage is TRBV25-1 and J usage is TRBJ1-5, with TRBD1 identical over 7 bases. Trimming cost V 10 bases and J 2 bases; bases outside gene matches: 17. This CDR3 contains 17 residues. Germline values: CDR1 MGHDK, CDR2 SYGVNS. Here the CDR3 reads CATSGAGGFGGNQPQHF. The CDR3 DNA is TGTGCCACCTCGGGAGCAGGGGGTTTTGGTGGCAATCAGCCCCAGCATTTT.

The J gene is TRBJ2-3, the V gene TRBV5-1; no clear D. Trimming took off 4 bases at V and 2 bases at J, with 17 bases between the two ends. The CDR3 contains 16 residues. Germline lookup yields CDR1 SGHRS and CDR2 YFSETQ. DNA of the CDR3: TGCGCCAGCAGCCCCTCCAAGAGACCCACCACAGATACGCAGTATTTT. Translating gives CASSPSKRPTTDTQYF.

The V gene is TRBV20-1, the J gene TRBJ1-2, with D tentatively TRBD1 (5 bases). Germline CDR1 reads DFQATT; CDR2 reads SNEGSKA (reference sequence). This CDR3 has 11 amino acids. Trimming stripped 8 bases from V and 4 bases from J, with 11 bases between. The CDR3 region has the DNA TGCAGTTCGACAGTCAGCTATGGCTACACCTTC. This gives the protein CSSTVSYGYTF.

The chain carries TRBV6-1 and TRBJ1-5; TRBD1 matches at 9 bases. The V gene end was trimmed by 4 bases and the J gene end by 4 bases; junction bases not matched to a gene: 17. Germline CDR1 reads MNHNS; CDR2 reads SASEGT. The CDR3 loop spans 19 amino acids. CDR3 amino acids: CASSGGTGNFLGRNQPQHF. CDR3 bases: TGTGCCAGCAGTGGAGGGACAGGGAATTTTCTTGGGCGAAATCAGCCCCAGCATTTT.

This clone has just a few counts. The chain has TRBV6-5 and TRBJ2-7, with D perhaps TRBD1 (5 bases). The CDR3 runs to 13 residues. CDR1 and CDR2 (germline): MNHEY, SVGAGI. The V end was cut by 2 bases, the J end by 3 bases, with 8 bases between. CDR3 in DNA: TGTGCCAGCAGTTACGGGGCTCTCTACGAGCAGTACTTC. This gives the protein CASSYGALYEQYF.

This clone was picked up a small number of times. V is TRBV7-9 and J is TRBJ2-7; 10 positions match TRBD1. Trimming cost V 5 bases and J 1 base; bases outside gene matches: 11. The CDR3 consists of 17 residues. Germline loops: CDR1 SEHNR, CDR2 FQNEAQ (reference sequence). Here the CDR3 DNA reads TGTGCCAGCAGCAGCAGCCGACAGGGGGCAGTATCCTACGAGCAGTACTTC. Its protein product is CASSSSRQGAVSYEQYF.

This chain links TRBV29-1 with TRBJ2-3; 7 bases align to TRBD1. The CDR3 covers 15 residues. Germline CDR1 is SQVTM and CDR2 is ANQGSEA. The V segment lost 4 bases and the J segment 1 base; nucleotides outside the gene matches: 8. The CDR3 protein is CSVVPTGVGTDTQYF. Written as DNA, the CDR3 is TGCAGCGTTGTTCCCACAGGGGTGGGCACAGATACGCAGTATTTT.